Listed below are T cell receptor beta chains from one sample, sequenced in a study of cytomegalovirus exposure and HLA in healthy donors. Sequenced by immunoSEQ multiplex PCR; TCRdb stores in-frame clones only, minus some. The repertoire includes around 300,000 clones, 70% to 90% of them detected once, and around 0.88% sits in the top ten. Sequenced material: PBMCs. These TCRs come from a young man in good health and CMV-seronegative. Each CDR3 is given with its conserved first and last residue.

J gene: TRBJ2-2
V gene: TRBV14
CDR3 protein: CASSQAPYSELFF

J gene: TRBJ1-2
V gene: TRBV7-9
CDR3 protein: CASSPRGLDYGYTF

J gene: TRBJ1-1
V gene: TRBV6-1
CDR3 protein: CASSGYRMTTEAFF

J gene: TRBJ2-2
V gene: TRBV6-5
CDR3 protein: CASSYLRGGLGELFF

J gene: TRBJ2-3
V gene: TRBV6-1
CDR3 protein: CASSEGGIYSTDTQYF

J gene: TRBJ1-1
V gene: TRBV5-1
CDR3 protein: CASSRDRPNTEAFF

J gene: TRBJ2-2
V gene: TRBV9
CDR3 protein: CASSVVSGGSNTGELFF

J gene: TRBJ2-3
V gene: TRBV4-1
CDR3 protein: CASSQDERRDAEYF

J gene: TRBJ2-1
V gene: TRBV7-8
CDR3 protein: CASSLRDRGGNEQFF

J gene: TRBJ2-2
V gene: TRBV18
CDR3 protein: CASSEWTGPNTGELFF

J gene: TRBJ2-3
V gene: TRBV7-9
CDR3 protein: CASSRTSGGIRSTDTQYF

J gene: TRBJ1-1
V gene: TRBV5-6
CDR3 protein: CASSLEDMGQGFVTEAFF

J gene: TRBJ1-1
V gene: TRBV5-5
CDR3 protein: CASSRGTEAFF

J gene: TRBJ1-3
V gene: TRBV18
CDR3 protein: CASSPLDRSGNTIYF

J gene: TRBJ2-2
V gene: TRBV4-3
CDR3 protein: CASTRDAGELFF

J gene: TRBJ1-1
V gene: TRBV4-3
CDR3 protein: CASSQDWGETEAFF

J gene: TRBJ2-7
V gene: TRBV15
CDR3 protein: CATSRGTWGTYEQYF

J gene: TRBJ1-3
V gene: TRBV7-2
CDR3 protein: CASSYREENTIYF

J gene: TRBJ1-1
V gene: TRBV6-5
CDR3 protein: CASSYRVSVTEAFF

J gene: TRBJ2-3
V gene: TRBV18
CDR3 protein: CASSPVGQGPTDTQYF

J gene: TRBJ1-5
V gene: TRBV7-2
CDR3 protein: CASSLGGRFNQPQHF

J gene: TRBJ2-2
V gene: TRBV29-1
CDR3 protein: CSVEDRRTGGGELFF

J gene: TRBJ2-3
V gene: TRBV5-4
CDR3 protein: CASSPGSGTGVDTQYF

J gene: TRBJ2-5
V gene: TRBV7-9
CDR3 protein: CASSLGGVRETQYF

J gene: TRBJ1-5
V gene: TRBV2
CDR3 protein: CASSDQGQFNQPQHF

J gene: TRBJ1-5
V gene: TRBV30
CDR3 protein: CAWSLKGRGQPQHF

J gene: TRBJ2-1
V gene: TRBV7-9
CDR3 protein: CASSPPGWEQFF

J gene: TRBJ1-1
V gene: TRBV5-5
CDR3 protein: CASSFGHTNTEAFF

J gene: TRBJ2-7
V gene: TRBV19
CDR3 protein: CASRPGVAGTYEQYF

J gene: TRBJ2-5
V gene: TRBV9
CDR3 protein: CASSVVGGGETQYF

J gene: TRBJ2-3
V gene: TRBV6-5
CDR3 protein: CASSYQLAGGAPLYF

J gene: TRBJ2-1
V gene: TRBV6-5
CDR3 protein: CASSYEGTGYDEQFF

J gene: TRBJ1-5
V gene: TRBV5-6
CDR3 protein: CASSFGQQNQPQHF

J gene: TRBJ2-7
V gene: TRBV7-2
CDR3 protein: CASTNSPYEQYF

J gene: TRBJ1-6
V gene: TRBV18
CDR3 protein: CASSEQSNNSPLHF

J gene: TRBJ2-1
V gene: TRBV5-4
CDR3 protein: CASSSGTGDYNEQFF

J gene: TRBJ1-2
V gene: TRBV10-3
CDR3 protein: CAIRGTGGMEGYTF

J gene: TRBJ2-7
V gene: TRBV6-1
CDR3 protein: CASSTGLAGAYEQYF

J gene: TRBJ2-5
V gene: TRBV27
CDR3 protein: CASSLSSGEETQYF

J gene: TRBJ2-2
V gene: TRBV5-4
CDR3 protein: CASSGQGVDQNTGELFF

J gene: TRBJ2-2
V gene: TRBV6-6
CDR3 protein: CASRIAGGRTGELFF

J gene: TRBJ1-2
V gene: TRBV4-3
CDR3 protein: CASSQHRGLNYGYTF

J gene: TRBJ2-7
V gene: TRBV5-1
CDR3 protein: CASSLLQGVNEQYF